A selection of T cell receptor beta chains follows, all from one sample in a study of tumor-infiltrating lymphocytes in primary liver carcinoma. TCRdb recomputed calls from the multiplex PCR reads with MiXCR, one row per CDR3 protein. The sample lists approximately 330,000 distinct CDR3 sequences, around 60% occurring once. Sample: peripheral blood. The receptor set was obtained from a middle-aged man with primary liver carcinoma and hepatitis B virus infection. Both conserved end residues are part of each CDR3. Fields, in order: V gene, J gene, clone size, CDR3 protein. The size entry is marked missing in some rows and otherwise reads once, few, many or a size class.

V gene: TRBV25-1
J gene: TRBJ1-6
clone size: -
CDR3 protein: CASSRGTHGSLHF

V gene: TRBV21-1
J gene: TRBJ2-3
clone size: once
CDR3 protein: CASSKALFEFLPSTDTQYF

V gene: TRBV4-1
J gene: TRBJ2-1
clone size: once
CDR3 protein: CASSQDWSSGRNNEQFF

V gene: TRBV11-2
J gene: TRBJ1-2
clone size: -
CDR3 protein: CASNLDCVGDGYTF

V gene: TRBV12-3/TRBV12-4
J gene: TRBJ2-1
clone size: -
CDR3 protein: CASSPPQGAVNEQFF

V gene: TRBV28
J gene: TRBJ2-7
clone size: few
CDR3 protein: CASREGLYEQYF

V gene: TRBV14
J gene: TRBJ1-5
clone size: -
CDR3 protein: CASSQVAGAQPQHF

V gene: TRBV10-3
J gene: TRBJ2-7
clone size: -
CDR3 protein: CAISPDGSYEQYF

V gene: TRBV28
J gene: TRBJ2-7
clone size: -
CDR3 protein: CASRTWTGGNSVYEQYF

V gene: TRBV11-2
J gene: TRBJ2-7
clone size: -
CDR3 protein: CASSLNQDSLYEQHF

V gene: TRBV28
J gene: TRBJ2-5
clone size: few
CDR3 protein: CASNQGGQPQETQYF

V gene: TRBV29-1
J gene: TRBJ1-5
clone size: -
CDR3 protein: CSVRTGGYNQPLHF

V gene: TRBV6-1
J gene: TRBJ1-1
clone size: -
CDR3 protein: CASRPRQGNTEAFF

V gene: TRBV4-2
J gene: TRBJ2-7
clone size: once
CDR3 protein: CASTQGGLAGEQYF

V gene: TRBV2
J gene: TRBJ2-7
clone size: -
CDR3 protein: CASGKGGISYEQYF

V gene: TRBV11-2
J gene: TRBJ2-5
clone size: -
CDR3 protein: CAINQLAGETQYF

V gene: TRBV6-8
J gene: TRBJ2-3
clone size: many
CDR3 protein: CASSYEGQGRPDTQYF

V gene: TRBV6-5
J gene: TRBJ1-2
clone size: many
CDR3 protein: CASMTRGYGYTF

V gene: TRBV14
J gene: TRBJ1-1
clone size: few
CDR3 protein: CASGKGLITEAFF

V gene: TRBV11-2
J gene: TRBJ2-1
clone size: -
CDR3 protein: CASHIAGGNSEQFF

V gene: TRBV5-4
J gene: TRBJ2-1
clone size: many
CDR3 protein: CASGGGGTSGRSSYNEQFF

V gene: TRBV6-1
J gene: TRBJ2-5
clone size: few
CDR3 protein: CASTDPVLETQYF

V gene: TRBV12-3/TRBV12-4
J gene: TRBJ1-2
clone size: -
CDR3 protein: CASSFRGSTYGYTF

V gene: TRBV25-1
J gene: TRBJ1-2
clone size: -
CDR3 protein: CASSDRGDGYTF

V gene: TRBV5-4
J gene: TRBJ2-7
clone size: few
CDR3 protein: CASSRSVWETYEQYF

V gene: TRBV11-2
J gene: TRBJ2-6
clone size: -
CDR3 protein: CASSRDSLANVLTF

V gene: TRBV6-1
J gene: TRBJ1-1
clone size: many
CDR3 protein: CASSAGGYTEAFF

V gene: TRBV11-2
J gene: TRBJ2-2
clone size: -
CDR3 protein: CASNFTGANTGGLFF

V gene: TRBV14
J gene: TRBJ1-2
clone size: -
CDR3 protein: CASSQESNYGYTF

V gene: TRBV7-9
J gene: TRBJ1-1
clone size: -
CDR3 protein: CASRVRWNTEAFF

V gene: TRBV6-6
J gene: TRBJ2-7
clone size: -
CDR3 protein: CASSYPQGGSYNEQYF

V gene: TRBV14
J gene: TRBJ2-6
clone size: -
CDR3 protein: CANSQGRTPGANVLTF

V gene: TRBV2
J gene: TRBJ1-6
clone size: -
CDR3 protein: CASSEGYRDSPLHF

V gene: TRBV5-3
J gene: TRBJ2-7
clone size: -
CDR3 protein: CARSRSENHSYEQYF

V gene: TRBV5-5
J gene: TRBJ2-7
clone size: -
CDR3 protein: CASSLVTSGSYEQCF

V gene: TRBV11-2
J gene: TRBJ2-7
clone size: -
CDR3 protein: CASSLRGGSYDQCF

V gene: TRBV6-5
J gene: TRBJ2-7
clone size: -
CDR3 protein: CVSSSDRGSSYEQYF

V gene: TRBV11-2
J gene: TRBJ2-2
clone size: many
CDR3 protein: CASSFAGVAGELFF

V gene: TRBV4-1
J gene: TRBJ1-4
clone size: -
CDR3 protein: CASSPSIGEIEKLFF

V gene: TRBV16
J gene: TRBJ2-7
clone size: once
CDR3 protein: CASSQLWVERENEQYF

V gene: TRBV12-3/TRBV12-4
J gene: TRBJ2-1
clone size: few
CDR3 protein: CASSFNRLAGGYNEQFF

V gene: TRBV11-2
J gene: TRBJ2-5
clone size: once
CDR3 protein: CTSNLGTAQETQYF

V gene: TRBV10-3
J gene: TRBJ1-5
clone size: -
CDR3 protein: CATSSAKDQPQHF

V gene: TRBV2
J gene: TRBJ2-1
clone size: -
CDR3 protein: CASSESPGLADNEQFF

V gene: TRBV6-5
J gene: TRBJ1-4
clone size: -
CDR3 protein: CASTTYQSSNEKLFF